This T cell receptor (beta chain) was recorded in a study of T-cell reconstitution after alpha-beta-depleted transplantation in children. It was with unique molecular identifiers that the TCRbeta library was prepared. Via MiXCR, TCRdb re-called the PCR reads, giving one row per CDR3 protein. Of a few hundred thousand distinct CDR3 sequences listed, about 10% are singletons. V lost 3 bases, J lost 0 bases, and 9 bases lay in between. This CDR3 has 13 residues. CDR1 and CDR2 from the germline V gene are DFQATT and SNEGSKA (reference sequence). This clonotype was counted between two and nine times. The sequence was collected from a human donor who donated a stem cell graft to a child with SCID. The genes are TRBV20-1 and TRBJ2-7, with D uncertain. Sequenced material: PBMCs from the stem cell graft donor, taken from the stem cell graft. The CDR3 loop is CSASGISSYEQYF. CDR3 sequence (DNA): TGCAGTGCTAGTGGCATATCCTCCTACGAGCAGTACTTC.